The sequence of this T cell receptor (beta chain) was determined in a study of OX40 agonist ivuxolimab in advanced cancers. Whole-study context: Patients were dosed with the agonistic anti-OX40 (CD134) antibody ivuxolimab. Patients assigned to dose escalation were diagnosed with hepatocellular carcinoma, melanoma, renal cell or head and neck cancer. Findings and caveats of the study: CD8+ T cells showed, on average, more clonal expansion than CD4+ cells. At 0.1-3.0 mg/kg, partial responders had clonal expansion among the lowest observed.

Of note for this clone: No antigen is known for it.

The V gene's germline CDR1 is WNHNN and CDR2 SYGVQD (reference sequence). The CDR3 is made up of 15 amino acids. Trimming at V came to 4 bases and at J to 4 bases, leaving 4 bases not matched to a gene. Sequenced by immunoSEQ multiplex PCR; TCRdb stores in-frame clones only, minus some. The sample shows some 96,000 clones, about 80% of them seen only once. Sequences were derived from CD4+ or CD8+ T cells sorted from blood, sampled in a trial of the OX40 agonist ivuxolimab. The TCR was taken from an adult with an advanced solid tumor such as melanoma, head and neck, liver or kidney cancer. The rearrangement uses TRBV10-1 and TRBJ2-1; 10 nucleotides match TRBD2. CDR3 sequence (DNA): TGCGCCAGCAGTGCCGGGACTAGCGCTTACAATGAGCAGTTCTTC. It yields the protein CASSAGTSAYNEQFF.